One T cell receptor (beta chain) is described in this entry. Uncontrolled infection, other autoimmune disease, pregnancy or lactation excluded patients. The record originates from a study of T cells in Graves' hyperthyroidism and ophthalmopathy. Germline CDR1 and CDR2: SEHNR and FQNEAQ (reference sequence). This CDR3 is 15 amino acids long. Deletions cut 6 bases from V and 2 bases from J, with 17 bases between. Template material for amplifying TCR beta CDR3 regions consisted of RNA transcripts. Primed by the HTBI set, a first-round RT-PCR was run on the TCR CDR3. TCRdb recomputed calls from the multiplex PCR reads with MiXCR, one row per CDR3 protein. The sample has hundreds of thousands of distinct CDR3 sequences, roughly 32% seen once.

The sample was blood. J is TRBJ2-7 and V is TRBV7-9; D call uncertain. This clonotype originated in a woman in her forties with Graves' hyperthyroidism. This CDR3 is CASSYRAEPPYEQYF. The CDR3 DNA reads TGTGCCAGCAGTTACCGGGCGGAGCCCCCCTACGAGCAGTACTTC.